This T cell receptor beta chain was documented in a study of post-analysis software for immune sequencing data. The study's findings and limits: Elevated frequency relative to controls characterized several TRBV segments in patients, TRBV5-6, TRBV5-1 and TRBV20-1 among them.

The sample holds a few counts of this clonotype. Its specificity is unknown. Each TCR beta cDNA library carried unique molecular identifiers. TCRdb re-called the PCR reads with MiXCR, one entry per CDR3 protein. This sample carries 750,000 to 950,000 distinct CDR3 sequences, approximately 44% of them seen once, and the ten largest clones take 4.9%. Trimming removed 7 bases from V and 8 bases from J; junction bases left unmatched: 7. Looked up from germline, CDR1 is SQVTM and CDR2 is ANQGSEA. This CDR3 contains 14 residues. This sequence was found in a girl aged 5 to 17 with multiple sclerosis. Sequenced material: blood. The chain is built from TRBV29-1 and TRBJ2-1; the match to TRBD2 covers 14 bases. The CDR3 sequence is CSGSTSGRADEQFF. CDR3 bases: TGCAGCGGCTCGACTAGCGGGAGGGCCGATGAGCAGTTCTTC.